This record concerns one T cell receptor beta chain sequence. Produced via immunoSEQ multiplex PCR; TCRdb's table is partial and in-frame only. The sample shows more than 50,000 clones, around 94% of them seen only once. Trimming pared 7 bases from V and 0 bases from J, leaving 10 bases between. Germline-derived CDR1 and CDR2 are MNHEY and SVGAGI. The CDR3 has 13 residues. The sample is drawn from a study of cytomegalovirus exposure and HLA in healthy donors. The rearrangement uses TRBV6-5 and TRBJ2-7; D gene unclear. The receptor comes from a young man in good health and CMV-seronegative. The sample consisted of PBMCs. CDR3 in amino acids: CASTPGPSYEQYF. For the CDR3, the DNA is TGTGCCAGCACCCCAGGTCCCTCCTACGAGCAGTACTTC.